This T cell receptor beta chain is from a study of Ad26.COV2.S vaccination and SARS-CoV-2 variants. Study information: Administration of Ad26.COV2.S was intramuscular, either once or twice 56 days apart.

Germline V lookup: CDR1 LNHDA, CDR2 SQIVND (reference sequence). J was trimmed by 4 bases and V by 8 bases; bases with no gene match: 11. The CDR3 has 15 residues. General study results and limits: The breadth of spike-specific CD8+ and CD4+ T cell responses after vaccination was reportedly substantial.

Note on this clone: What it recognizes is unknown.

The treatment: some 20 received Ad26.COV2.S at low or high dose, single or two shots; 5 received placebo; per-sample allocation not given. The investigators took samples on day 63 after the first vaccine or placebo injection. Sequencing used immunoSEQ multiplex PCR; TCRdb keeps in-frame clones, though not all of them. Altogether some 350,000 clones are present, approximately 87% being singletons, with the ten largest covering over 5%. This sequence originates from a person aged 18-60 years who received the Ad26.COV2.S COVID-19 vaccine or a placebo. Source: peripheral blood, taken in a trial of Ad26.COV2.S vaccine versus placebo. The chain joins TRBV19 to TRBJ1-2; TRBD1 matches at 9 bases. CDR3 sequence (DNA): TGTGCCAGTCTGACCACCACAGGGGGCGGCTATGGCTACACCTTC. Amino acids: CASLTTTGGGYGYTF.